The rows below give T cell receptor beta chains drawn from one sample of a study of graft-versus-host responses after intestinal transplantation. For these TCRs, the target antigens are not known. Sequencing was performed with immunoSEQ multiplex PCR; in TCRdb, only in-frame clones are kept and a portion is missing. This table holds around 26,000 clones, around 80% found once. This specimen was unstimulated CD8+ T cells sorted from spleen or lymph node cells, taken before transplant. These receptors all come from a human donor who was the organ donor for an intestinal transplant. The CDR3 runs from the conserved cysteine through the conserved F or W. The D gene is left open where the match is weak. The size of a clone is reported for some rows only, either as once, few or many, or as a class for expanded clones.

V: TRBV27; size: few; J: TRBJ1-2; D: -; length: 12; DNA: TGTGCCAGCAGCTCCGACGGCCTCAGCTACACCTTC; CDR3: CASSSDGLSYTF
V: TRBV27; size: -; J: TRBJ2-1; D: -; length: 15; DNA: TGTGCCAGCAGTTTAATCGGGGCCCGAGCATATGAGCAGTTCTTC; CDR3: CASSLIGARAYEQFF
V: TRBV7-9; size: -; J: TRBJ1-2; D: -; length: 17; DNA: TGTGCCAGCACCCAGGTGGGGGAGTGGTCGGGTAACTATGGCTACACCTTC; CDR3: CASTQVGEWSGNYGYTF
V: TRBV10-1; size: -; J: TRBJ1-5; D: -; length: 17; DNA: TGCGCCAGCAGTGAGAAGGTGGGAGGGGGGCACAATCAGCCCCAGCATTTT; CDR3: CASSEKVGGGHNQPQHF
V: TRBV27; size: -; J: TRBJ2-3; D: -; length: 11; DNA: TGTGCCAGTACTTCCACAGATACGCAGTATTTT; CDR3: CASTSTDTQYF
V: TRBV19; size: -; J: TRBJ1-1; D: -; length: 12; DNA: TGTGCCAGTAAGGGGCGGAACACTGAAGCTTTCTTT; CDR3: CASKGRNTEAFF
V: TRBV12-2; size: -; J: TRBJ2-3; D: -; length: 16; DNA: TGTGCAAGTCGCTATCAGACTAGCGGGAGCACAGATACGCAGTATTTT; CDR3: CASRYQTSGSTDTQYF
V: TRBV2; size: -; J: TRBJ2-1; D: TRBD2; length: 16; DNA: TGTGCCAGCAGCGAGCTAGGACTAGCGGTTTACAATGAGCAGTTCTTC; CDR3: CASSELGLAVYNEQFF
V: TRBV15; size: few; J: TRBJ2-1; D: TRBD2; length: 16; DNA: TGTGCCACCAGCAGAGATGGACTAGCGGCAAACAATGAGCAGTTCTTC; CDR3: CATSRDGLAANNEQFF
V: TRBV4-1; size: -; J: TRBJ1-1; D: -; length: 17; DNA: TGCGCCAGCAGCCAAGATAGGGATACAGGGATCCTCACTGAAGCTTTCTTT; CDR3: CASSQDRDTGILTEAFF
V: TRBV27; size: few; J: TRBJ2-1; D: -; length: 14; DNA: TGTGTCGCCAGTTTGAGCCGCTCCTACAATGAGCAGTTCTTC; CDR3: CVASLSRSYNEQFF
V: TRBV2; size: few; J: TRBJ1-3; D: -; length: 15; DNA: TGTGCCAGCACCAAATCCCCCGAAGGGGGTAACACCATATATTTT; CDR3: CASTKSPEGGNTIYF
V: TRBV19; size: -; J: TRBJ1-1; D: -; length: 14; DNA: TGTGCCAGTAGTATAGACTCAGGGAACACTGAAGCTTTCTTT; CDR3: CASSIDSGNTEAFF
V: TRBV7-9; size: once; J: TRBJ2-2; D: -; length: 16; DNA: TGTGCCAGCAGCTTAGAGTCGAGAGAGTACACCGGGGAGCTGTTTTTT; CDR3: CASSLESREYTGELFF
V: TRBV27; size: -; J: TRBJ2-7; D: -; length: 14; DNA: TGTGCCAGCAGTTTTAGTACAGGTGTCTACGAGCAGTACTTC; CDR3: CASSFSTGVYEQYF
V: TRBV7-2; size: -; J: TRBJ2-1; D: -; length: 13; DNA: TGTGCCAGCAGCTTCCTACTAGGGGATGAGCAGTTCTTC; CDR3: CASSFLLGDEQFF
V: TRBV5-6; size: -; J: TRBJ1-1; D: -; length: 17; DNA: TGTGCCAGCAGCTTGGCCTGGCAGGGGAGGGGGAACACTGAAGCTTTCTTT; CDR3: CASSLAWQGRGNTEAFF
V: TRBV5-5; size: -; J: TRBJ2-7; D: TRBD2; length: 13; DNA: TGTGCCAGCAGCTTCCAGGGAGGGTACGAGCAGTACTTC; CDR3: CASSFQGGYEQYF
V: TRBV27; size: -; J: TRBJ2-3; D: -; length: 16; DNA: TGTGCCAGCAGTTCCAGACTAGATTTGTTGCCAGATACGCAGTATTTT; CDR3: CASSSRLDLLPDTQYF
V: TRBV7-9; size: -; J: TRBJ2-7; D: TRBD2; length: 15; DNA: TGTGCCAGCAGCTCCCCACTGAGCGGGAGCTACGAGCAGTACTTC; CDR3: CASSSPLSGSYEQYF
V: TRBV10-2; size: -; J: TRBJ1-1; D: -; length: 12; DNA: TGCGCCAGCAGTGAGCTGGGGACTGAAGCTTTCTTT; CDR3: CASSELGTEAFF
V: TRBV7-8; size: once; J: TRBJ2-3; D: TRBD2; length: 17; DNA: TGTGCCAGCAGCCCAGGGAGCGCTAGCGGATTCAGAGATACGCAGTATTTT; CDR3: CASSPGSASGFRDTQYF
V: TRBV27; size: -; J: TRBJ2-1; D: -; length: 16; DNA: TGTGCCAGCAGTCTCTATAGGGGTAACAGTGGCGATGAGCAGTTCTTC; CDR3: CASSLYRGNSGDEQFF